This T cell receptor beta chain was recovered during a study of identical twins. Germline loops: CDR1 MNHNS, CDR2 SASEGT. The CDR3 is 14 residues long. V shed 5 bases and J shed 5 bases, with 14 bases lying between them. TCRdb re-called the 5' RACE reads through MiXCR, storing one row per CDR3 protein. The data contain around 250,000 distinct CDR3 sequences, over 5% of them singletons. This clonotype appeared a few times. These records were also assigned to another study, of T cells expressing NK-cell markers.

The TCR sequence derives from a woman between 18 and 29 years old in good health. The chain carries TRBV6-1 and TRBJ2-3, with D maybe TRBD2 (6 bases). Sequencing was carried out using CD8+ T cells sorted from blood. This CDR3 reads CASSPGPAGDTQYF. The CDR3 DNA reads TGTGCCAGCAGTCCGGGACCAGCGGGAGATACGCAGTATTTT.